This is a list of T cell receptor beta chains from one sample in a study of T-cell memory formation after mild COVID-19. TCRdb called the 5' RACE reads again in MiXCR, with one record for every CDR3 protein. The data hold 410,000 or so distinct CDR3 sequences, with less than 25% observed a single time. Sample: PBMCs or a T cell subset sorted from them (not recorded which). These receptors originate from an adult woman who had mild COVID-19 (a few samples of this study predate the infection). Cell type and time point are not known. Both conserved end residues are part of each CDR3. Each record gives: D gene, V gene, clone size, J gene, CDR3 protein, CDR3 DNA. The D gene is left open where the match is weak. Clone size is stated in some rows and not others, as once, few, many or a class when expanded.

d_gene: -; v_gene: TRBV24-1; abundance: few; j_gene: TRBJ2-1; CDR3aa: CATSDSTGTSYNEQFF; CDR3nt: TGTGCCACCAGTGATTCGACAGGTACCTCCTACAATGAGCAGTTCTTC
d_gene: TRBD2; v_gene: TRBV20-1; abundance: -; j_gene: TRBJ2-2; CDR3aa: CSATGLANTGELFF; CDR3nt: TGCAGTGCTACCGGACTAGCGAACACCGGGGAGCTGTTTTTT
d_gene: TRBD1; v_gene: TRBV20-1; abundance: few; j_gene: TRBJ2-6; CDR3aa: CSAPPGQGAYGANVLTF; CDR3nt: TGCAGTGCCCCACCGGGACAGGGGGCATATGGGGCCAACGTCCTGACTTTC
d_gene: -; v_gene: TRBV7-3; abundance: -; j_gene: TRBJ2-2; CDR3aa: CASSRHMNTGELFF; CDR3nt: TGTGCCAGCAGCCGCCACATGAACACCGGGGAGCTGTTTTTT
d_gene: -; v_gene: TRBV29-1; abundance: -; j_gene: TRBJ2-2; CDR3aa: CSVLLTGELFF; CDR3nt: TGCAGCGTACTCCTTACCGGGGAGCTGTTTTTT
d_gene: -; v_gene: TRBV4-1; abundance: few; j_gene: TRBJ1-2; CDR3aa: CASSQDVPGRLLANYGYTF; CDR3nt: TGCGCCAGCAGCCAAGATGTTCCGGGACGCCTACTAGCTAACTATGGCTACACCTTC
d_gene: -; v_gene: TRBV5-6; abundance: few; j_gene: TRBJ2-4; CDR3aa: CASSPLVGLAKNIQYF; CDR3nt: TGTGCCAGCAGCCCCCTGGTCGGACTAGCCAAAAACATTCAGTACTTC
d_gene: -; v_gene: TRBV6-1; abundance: -; j_gene: TRBJ1-2; CDR3aa: CASRTGTNFGYTF; CDR3nt: TGTGCCAGCAGGACCGGGACAAATTTCGGCTACACCTTC
d_gene: TRBD1; v_gene: TRBV4-1; abundance: -; j_gene: TRBJ1-1; CDR3aa: CASSHPPGQGALITFF; CDR3nt: TGCGCCAGCAGCCACCCACCCGGACAGGGGGCTCTTATAACTTTCTTT
d_gene: TRBD1; v_gene: TRBV12-3/TRBV12-4; abundance: few; j_gene: TRBJ2-7; CDR3aa: CASSPDRARSYEQYF; CDR3nt: TGTGCCAGCAGTCCGGACAGGGCTCGTTCCTACGAGCAGTACTTC
d_gene: TRBD2; v_gene: TRBV7-3; abundance: few; j_gene: TRBJ2-2; CDR3aa: CASSFKASGPTGELFF; CDR3nt: TGTGCCAGCAGCTTTAAGGCTAGCGGGCCCACCGGGGAGCTGTTTTTT
d_gene: -; v_gene: TRBV30; abundance: -; j_gene: TRBJ2-1; CDR3aa: CAWSVSNHEQFF; CDR3nt: TGTGCCTGGAGTGTGAGTAACCATGAGCAGTTCTTC
d_gene: -; v_gene: TRBV5-3; abundance: -; j_gene: TRBJ2-1; CDR3aa: CARSLRSGVSYNEQFF; CDR3nt: TGTGCCAGAAGCTTAAGGTCGGGAGTCTCCTACAATGAGCAGTTCTTC
d_gene: TRBD1; v_gene: TRBV7-2; abundance: -; j_gene: TRBJ1-2; CDR3aa: CASSLGQARDYTF; CDR3nt: TGTGCCAGCAGTCTAGGACAGGCCCGGGACTACACCTTC
d_gene: TRBD2; v_gene: TRBV30; abundance: -; j_gene: TRBJ2-3; CDR3aa: CAWSRVAGVPQDTQYF; CDR3nt: TGTGCCTGGAGTAGAGTAGCGGGAGTACCACAGGATACGCAGTATTTT
d_gene: -; v_gene: TRBV15; abundance: -; j_gene: TRBJ1-1; CDR3aa: CATSNSAQNTEAFF; CDR3nt: TGTGCCACCAGTAATTCAGCACAGAACACTGAAGCTTTCTTT
d_gene: TRBD2; v_gene: TRBV11-2; abundance: few; j_gene: TRBJ2-2; CDR3aa: CASSLVRLAGGSAGELFF; CDR3nt: TGTGCCAGCAGCTTAGTGAGGCTAGCGGGAGGATCGGCCGGGGAGCTGTTTTTT
d_gene: -; v_gene: TRBV15; abundance: few; j_gene: TRBJ1-2; CDR3aa: CATSRDSRTGYGYTF; CDR3nt: TGTGCCACCAGCAGAGATTCCCGTACAGGCTATGGCTACACCTTC
d_gene: TRBD1; v_gene: TRBV25-1; abundance: -; j_gene: TRBJ2-3; CDR3aa: CASSEKDRVLTDTQYF; CDR3nt: TGTGCCAGCAGTGAGAAGGACAGGGTACTCACAGATACGCAGTATTTT
d_gene: -; v_gene: TRBV12-3/TRBV12-4; abundance: -; j_gene: TRBJ1-6; CDR3aa: CASTRSGGNSPLHF; CDR3nt: TGTGCCAGCACCCGGTCCGGTGGGAATTCACCCCTCCACTTT
d_gene: -; v_gene: TRBV12-3/TRBV12-4; abundance: many; j_gene: TRBJ2-5; CDR3aa: CASSQIQETQYF; CDR3nt: TGTGCCAGCAGCCAAATCCAAGAGACCCAGTACTTC
d_gene: TRBD2; v_gene: TRBV12-3/TRBV12-4; abundance: few; j_gene: TRBJ2-1; CDR3aa: CASSPEETSGVSNEQFF; CDR3nt: TGTGCCAGCAGTCCAGAAGAGACTAGCGGGGTCTCCAATGAGCAGTTCTTC
d_gene: -; v_gene: TRBV7-9; abundance: -; j_gene: TRBJ1-1; CDR3aa: CASSLGRQLNTEAFF; CDR3nt: TGTGCCAGCAGCTTAGGTCGCCAGCTGAACACTGAAGCTTTCTTT
d_gene: TRBD2; v_gene: TRBV29-1; abundance: few; j_gene: TRBJ2-1; CDR3aa: CSVTGLADNEQFF; CDR3nt: TGCAGCGTTACGGGGCTAGCGGACAATGAGCAGTTCTTC
d_gene: -; v_gene: TRBV20-1; abundance: -; j_gene: TRBJ2-5; CDR3aa: CSAKGGSWGETQYF; CDR3nt: TGCAGTGCCAAGGGGGGCTCGTGGGGAGAGACCCAGTACTTC
d_gene: TRBD2; v_gene: TRBV4-2; abundance: few; j_gene: TRBJ2-5; CDR3aa: CASSRGTSGFQETQYF; CDR3nt: TGTGCCAGCAGCCGAGGGACTAGCGGGTTCCAAGAGACCCAGTACTTC
d_gene: -; v_gene: TRBV6-2/TRBV6-3; abundance: -; j_gene: TRBJ1-5; CDR3aa: CASSYTASRHDQPQHF; CDR3nt: TGTGCCAGCAGTTACACGGCGAGCAGGCACGATCAGCCCCAGCATTTT
d_gene: -; v_gene: TRBV7-6; abundance: few; j_gene: TRBJ2-2; CDR3aa: CASSLAGDLVGELFF; CDR3nt: TGTGCCAGCAGCTTAGCAGGGGACCTAGTTGGGGAGCTGTTTTTT
d_gene: TRBD1; v_gene: TRBV18; abundance: few; j_gene: TRBJ2-1; CDR3aa: CASSRIVRGPYNEQFF; CDR3nt: TGTGCCAGCTCACGTATCGTCAGGGGGCCATACAATGAGCAGTTCTTC
d_gene: TRBD2; v_gene: TRBV7-2; abundance: -; j_gene: TRBJ2-1; CDR3aa: CASSPGGAGGGYNEQFF; CDR3nt: TGTGCCAGCAGCCCCGGGGGGGCGGGAGGGGGTTACAATGAGCAGTTCTTC
d_gene: -; v_gene: TRBV14; abundance: -; j_gene: TRBJ2-1; CDR3aa: CASSQAGSHEQFF; CDR3nt: TGTGCCAGCAGCCAAGCAGGTAGCCATGAGCAGTTCTTC
d_gene: -; v_gene: TRBV7-6; abundance: -; j_gene: TRBJ2-3; CDR3aa: CASSLGQVTSSTDTQYF; CDR3nt: TGTGCCAGCAGCTTAGGACAGGTTACCTCTAGCACAGATACGCAGTATTTT
d_gene: -; v_gene: TRBV5-1; abundance: few; j_gene: TRBJ2-7; CDR3aa: CASSFPGATIEQYF; CDR3nt: TGCGCCAGCAGCTTTCCGGGGGCGACTATTGAGCAGTACTTC
d_gene: -; v_gene: TRBV24-1; abundance: few; j_gene: TRBJ2-3; CDR3aa: CATSDWTESSTDTQYF; CDR3nt: TGTGCCACCAGTGATTGGACAGAAAGCAGCACAGATACGCAGTATTTT
d_gene: TRBD1; v_gene: TRBV7-8; abundance: few; j_gene: TRBJ1-3; CDR3aa: CASSLPRQGAFENTIYF; CDR3nt: TGTGCCAGCAGCTTACCCCGGCAGGGGGCTTTTGAAAACACCATATATTTT
d_gene: TRBD1; v_gene: TRBV10-3; abundance: -; j_gene: TRBJ1-4; CDR3aa: CAIPPRDRDEKLFF; CDR3nt: TGTGCCATCCCCCCCCGGGACAGGGATGAAAAACTGTTTTTT
d_gene: -; v_gene: TRBV19; abundance: -; j_gene: TRBJ1-1; CDR3aa: CASKVAGATEAFF; CDR3nt: TGTGCCAGTAAGGTCGCCGGAGCCACTGAAGCTTTCTTT
d_gene: TRBD2; v_gene: TRBV4-1; abundance: few; j_gene: TRBJ2-7; CDR3aa: CASSQPRGGRRGEQYF; CDR3nt: TGCGCCAGCAGCCAACCTCGAGGCGGGAGGAGGGGCGAGCAGTACTTC
d_gene: -; v_gene: TRBV6-5; abundance: -; j_gene: TRBJ1-2; CDR3aa: CASSYSGRGAYTF; CDR3nt: TGTGCCAGCAGTTACTCGGGGCGGGGTGCCTACACCTTC
d_gene: TRBD1; v_gene: TRBV7-2; abundance: few; j_gene: TRBJ1-1; CDR3aa: CASSWGDRMNTEAFF; CDR3nt: TGTGCCAGCAGCTGGGGGGACAGGATGAACACTGAAGCTTTCTTT
d_gene: TRBD1; v_gene: TRBV29-1; abundance: -; j_gene: TRBJ1-2; CDR3aa: CSVWSRGYGYTF; CDR3nt: TGCAGCGTTTGGTCCAGGGGGTACGGCTACACCTTC
d_gene: TRBD2; v_gene: TRBV24-1; abundance: -; j_gene: TRBJ2-2; CDR3aa: CATRSGHPNTGELFF; CDR3nt: TGTGCCACCCGTAGCGGGCATCCGAACACCGGGGAGCTGTTTTTT
d_gene: TRBD1; v_gene: TRBV12-3/TRBV12-4; abundance: -; j_gene: TRBJ1-4; CDR3aa: CASSSQGATNEKLFF; CDR3nt: TGTGCCAGCAGTTCCCAGGGGGCAACTAATGAAAAACTGTTTTTT
d_gene: -; v_gene: TRBV12-3/TRBV12-4; abundance: few; j_gene: TRBJ2-7; CDR3aa: CASSSRVYEQYF; CDR3nt: TGTGCCAGCAGCAGCAGGGTCTACGAGCAGTACTTC
d_gene: -; v_gene: TRBV4-3; abundance: once; j_gene: TRBJ2-3; CDR3aa: CASSQSGSWGTDTQYF; CDR3nt: TGCGCCAGCAGCCAATCCGGGTCTTGGGGAACAGATACGCAGTATTTT